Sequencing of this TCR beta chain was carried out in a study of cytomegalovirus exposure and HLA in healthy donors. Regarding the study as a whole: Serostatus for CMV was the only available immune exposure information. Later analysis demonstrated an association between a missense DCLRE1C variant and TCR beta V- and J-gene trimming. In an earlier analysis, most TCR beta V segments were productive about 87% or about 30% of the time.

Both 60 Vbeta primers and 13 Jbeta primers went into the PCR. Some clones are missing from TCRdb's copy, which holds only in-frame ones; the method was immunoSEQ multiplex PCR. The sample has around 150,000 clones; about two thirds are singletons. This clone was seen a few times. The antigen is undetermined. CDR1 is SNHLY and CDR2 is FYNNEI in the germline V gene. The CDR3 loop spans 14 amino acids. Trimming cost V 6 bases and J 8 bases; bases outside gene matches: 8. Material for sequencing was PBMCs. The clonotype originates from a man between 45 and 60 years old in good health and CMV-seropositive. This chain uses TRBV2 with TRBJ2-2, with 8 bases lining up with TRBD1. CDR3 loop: CASRDREGVGELFF. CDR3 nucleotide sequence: TGTGCCAGCAGGGACAGGGAAGGGGTAGGGGAGCTGTTTTTT.